These 31 T cell receptor beta chains were all obtained from the same sample, sequenced in a study of OX40 agonist ivuxolimab in advanced cancers. Assay: immunoSEQ multiplex PCR; the TCRdb copy retains only in-frame clones and omits some. The table shows roughly 100,000 clones, with around 86% occurring only once. The material sequenced was CD4+ or CD8+ T cells sorted from blood, taken in a trial of the OX40 agonist ivuxolimab. The receptors derive from an adult with an advanced solid tumor such as melanoma, head and neck, liver or kidney cancer.

V and J are TRBV6-1 and TRBJ1-5; D is unclear. Between the trimmed V and J ends, which lost 10 bases and 0 bases, there was a span of 7 bases. Germline V gene data show CDR1 as MNHNS and CDR2 as SASEGT. CDR3 length equals 12 residues. The CDR3 loop is CATGYSNQPQHF. The DNA of the CDR3 is TGTGCCACGGGGTATAGCAATCAGCCCCAGCATTTT.

The chain carries TRBV7-9 and TRBJ2-5; 7 bases align to TRBD2. The CDR3 is 13 residues long. Germline V gene sequence: CDR1 SEHNR, CDR2 FQNEAQ (reference sequence). V was clipped by 5 bases and J by 2 bases; unmatched bases: 2. In nucleotides, the CDR3 is TGTGCCAGCAGCCGGCGGGGGCAAGAGACCCAGTACTTC. It specifies CASSRRGQETQYF. Together with reference TRBV7-9 and TRBJ2-5, the CDR3 gives the full variable domain: DTGVSQNPRHKITKRGQNVTFRCDPISEHNRLYWYRQTLGQGPEFLTYFQNEAQLEKSRLLSDRFSAERPKGSFSTLEIQRTEQGDSAMYLCASSRRGQETQYFGPGTRLLVL.

This clone was detected a few times. This chain joins TRBV2 and TRBJ2-7; 8 bases align to TRBD1. This CDR3 is built from 12 residues. The V gene end was trimmed by 9 bases and the J gene end by 4 bases; junction bases not matched to a gene: 5. CDR1 is SNHLY and CDR2 is FYNNEI in the germline V gene. The CDR3: CASTRQGYEQYF. CDR3 DNA: TGTGCCAGTACTCGACAGGGGTACGAGCAGTACTTC.

The gene calls are TRBV29-1 and TRBJ2-3; D may be TRBD1 or TRBD2 (6 bases each). V was cut by 4 bases and J by 4 bases, with 9 bases left in between. Germline V CDR1 and CDR2: SQVTM, ANQGSEA. The CDR3 has 12 residues. CDR3 region: CSVVRGADTQYF. CDR3 DNA: TGCAGCGTTGTGAGGGGGGCAGATACGCAGTATTTT.

V is TRBV5-1 and J is TRBJ2-3; 10 bases line up with TRBD2. There are 16 residues in the CDR3. The junction had 10 bases not matched to a gene; V was cut back by 5 bases and J by 4 bases. Per germline, CDR1 SGHRS and CDR2 YFSETQ. The CDR3 DNA is TGCGCCAGCAGACCAACCCCCGGACTAGCGGCAGATACGCAGTATTTT. Protein: CASRPTPGLAADTQYF. The full variable domain, completed using reference TRBV5-1 and TRBJ2-3, is KAGVTQTPRYLIKTRGQQVTLSCSPISGHRSVSWYQQTPGQGLQFLFEYFSETQRNKGNFPGRFSGRQFSNSRSEMNVSTLELGDSALYLCASRPTPGLAADTQYFGPGTRLTVL.

This clone has only one observation. The chain employs TRBV29-1 and TRBJ2-7; TRBD2 is a possible D gene (5 bases). Germline CDR1 reads SQVTM; CDR2 reads ANQGSEA. There are 12 residues in the CDR3. V was clipped by 6 bases and J by 0 bases, with 9 bases between them. The CDR3 nucleotides read TGCAGCGTCGCGGGTCTCTCCTACGAGCAGTACTTC. Translation: CSVAGLSYEQYF.

The V and J genes are TRBV5-1 and TRBJ1-1, with 9 bases that match TRBD1. The V and J ends lost 7 bases and 4 bases, in that order; junction bases with no gene match: 2. This CDR3 comprises 12 residues. The germline V gene encodes CDR1 SGHRS and CDR2 YFSETQ. The CDR3 DNA follows: TGCGCCAGCGCGACAGGGGGCACTGAAGCTTTCTTT. Its translation is CASATGGTEAFF. Filled out from reference TRBV5-1 and TRBJ1-1, the complete variable domain reads KAGVTQTPRYLIKTRGQQVTLSCSPISGHRSVSWYQQTPGQGLQFLFEYFSETQRNKGNFPGRFSGRQFSNSRSEMNVSTLELGDSALYLCASATGGTEAFFGQGTRLTVV.

The rearrangement uses TRBV5-1 and TRBJ2-2; D gene unclear. The CDR3 loop spans 14 amino acids. Trimming pared 3 bases from V and 1 base from J, leaving 7 bases between. In germline, CDR1 is SGHRS, CDR2 YFSETQ. The chain's CDR3 is CASSWRGNTGELFF. The CDR3, as DNA: TGCGCCAGCAGCTGGCGCGGGAACACCGGGGAGCTGTTTTTT.

The chain uses TRBV7-9 and TRBJ2-1; 11 bases line up with TRBD2. The V and J ends lost 5 bases and 9 bases, in that order; junction bases with no gene match: 12. The CDR3 covers 16 residues. The germline V gene encodes CDR1 SEHNR and CDR2 FQNEAQ (reference sequence). CDR3 nucleotide sequence: TGTGCCAGCAGCCTCCGCGGTAGCGGGGGGGCCGTTGAGCAGTTCTTC. Amino acids: CASSLRGSGGAVEQFF.

The chain carries TRBV2 and TRBJ1-1; no clear D gene. The CDR3 totals 14 residues. V lost 4 bases, J lost 0 bases, and 9 bases lay in between. Germline values: CDR1 SNHLY, CDR2 FYNNEI. The chain's CDR3 is CASSVGLLNTEAFF. The CDR3 nucleotides are TGTGCCAGCAGTGTGGGCCTATTGAACACTGAAGCTTTCTTT.

The chain uses TRBV27 and TRBJ2-7; 11 bases fit TRBD1. The CDR3 runs to 17 residues. Germline CDR1 and CDR2: MNHEY and SMNVEV (reference sequence). J was trimmed by 1 base and V by 5 bases; bases with no gene match: 10. The CDR3 sequence is CASSLNGGQGASYEQYF. The CDR3 DNA reads as TGTGCCAGCAGTCTTAACGGTGGACAGGGGGCATCCTACGAGCAGTACTTC.

V is TRBV6-5 and J is TRBJ1-3; 7 nucleotides line up with TRBD1. Germline CDR1 MNHEY, CDR2 SVGAGI. The CDR3 covers 14 residues. V lost 6 bases and J lost 4; bases outside the gene matches: 6. CDR3 DNA: TGTGCCAGCAGCCTCGACAGGGCCGGAAACACCATATATTTT. Translated, it gives CASSLDRAGNTIYF.

This clone appeared a single time. CDR3 sequence (DNA): TGCGCCAGCAGCTTGGACGTCGGGGGGGCCCAAGAGACCCAGTACTTC. It specifies CASSLDVGGAQETQYF. This chain connects TRBV5-1 to TRBJ2-5; 8 nucleotides line up with TRBD2. The CDR3 loop spans 16 amino acids. V gave up 0 bases and J gave up 1 base; unmatched junction bases: 5. Germline CDR1 SGHRS, CDR2 YFSETQ.

CDR3 nucleotides: TGTGCCAGCAGTCCCTCCATAGTGAACACTGAAGCTTTCTTT. This encodes CASSPSIVNTEAFF. This rearrangement joins TRBV6-5 to TRBJ1-1; D is undetermined. V shed 5 bases and J shed 0 bases, with 10 bases lying between them. Germline V CDR1 and CDR2: MNHEY, SVGAGI. The CDR3 has 14 residues.

In this sample, this clone turned up once. The chain couples TRBV9 to TRBJ1-2; 7 bases fit TRBD1. The CDR3 has 14 amino acids. CDR1 is SGDLS and CDR2 is YYNGEE in the germline V gene. The V gene end was trimmed by 0 bases and the J gene end by 7 bases; junction bases not matched to a gene: 6. This CDR3 is CASSVGGGIGGYTF. DNA for the CDR3: TGTGCCAGCAGCGTAGGAGGGGGCATCGGTGGCTACACCTTC.

In this sample, this clone turned up a few times. The rearrangement uses TRBV28 and TRBJ1-2; 8 nucleotides match TRBD1. The trim removed 3 bases at V and 3 bases at J, leaving 6 bases unmatched. Looked up from germline, CDR1 is MDHEN and CDR2 is SYDVKM. This CDR3 is built from 15 residues. The CDR3 protein is CASSFRTGRHYGYTF. The CDR3 nucleotides are TGTGCCAGCAGTTTTCGGACAGGGCGGCACTATGGCTACACCTTC.

The chain uses TRBV9 and TRBJ1-2; possible D gene TRBD1, 6 bases. V was cut by 0 bases and J by 2 bases, with 8 bases left in between. There are 14 residues in the CDR3. Germline V gene sequence: CDR1 SGDLS, CDR2 YYNGEE. The CDR3 DNA reads as TGTGCCAGCAGCGTAGATGGGGGCAACTATGGCTACACCTTC. This sequence encodes CASSVDGGNYGYTF.

CDR3 loop: CASSSLQGAYNEQFF. As DNA, the CDR3 is TGTGCCAGCAGCTCCTTACAGGGGGCCTACAATGAGCAGTTCTTC. V gene TRBV14 combines with J gene TRBJ2-1, with 8 bases matching TRBD1. The CDR3 is 15 residues long. Trimming at V came to 5 bases and at J to 2 bases, leaving 5 bases not matched to a gene. Germline CDR1 is SGHDN and CDR2 is FVKESK.

The chain recombines TRBV7-3 with TRBJ2-7; 9 bases are a match to TRBD1. The CDR3 runs to 14 residues. Germline V gene lookup returns CDR1 SGHTA and CDR2 FQGTGA. Trimming cost V 1 base and J 4 bases; bases outside gene matches: 2. The CDR3 spells CASSLSGTGYEQYF. The CDR3 region has the DNA TGTGCCAGCAGCTTAAGCGGGACAGGGTACGAGCAGTACTTC.

V gene TRBV7-9 combines with J gene TRBJ1-1; no clear D gene. CDR3 size: 10 residues. V lost 1 base, J lost 10 bases, and 4 bases lay in between. The V gene's germline CDR1 is SEHNR and CDR2 FQNEAQ (reference sequence). DNA for the CDR3: TGTGCCAGCAGCTTAGAGGTAGCTTTCTTT. This gives the protein CASSLEVAFF.

The chain joins TRBV2 to TRBJ2-7, with D possibly being TRBD1 or TRBD2 (7 bases each). Germline V gene lookup returns CDR1 SNHLY and CDR2 FYNNEI. CDR3 length: 15 amino acids. The ends were cut back, 5 bases at V and 3 bases at J, with 17 bases in the middle. CDR3 nucleotides: TGTGCCAGCAGTAGTCAGGGGGGGGCCATCTACGAGCAGTACTTC. Translated, it gives CASSSQGGAIYEQYF.

This chain uses TRBV11-2 with TRBJ2-1; 8 bases line up with TRBD2. V was clipped by 5 bases and J by 0 bases; unmatched bases: 0. Germline CDR1 SGHAT, CDR2 FQNNGV. The CDR3 is 14 residues long. The CDR3 here is CASSLAGSYNEQFF. The CDR3 DNA follows: TGTGCCAGCAGCCTAGCGGGCTCCTACAATGAGCAGTTCTTC.

The genes are TRBV10-1 and TRBJ1-3; D is unresolved. V lost 3 bases to trimming and J lost 1 base, with 7 bases between them. Germline assignment: CDR1 WNHNN and CDR2 SYGVQD (reference sequence). There are 14 residues in the CDR3. CDR3 in amino acids: CASSESGSGNTIYF. The CDR3 DNA is TGCGCCAGCAGTGAATCGGGGTCTGGAAACACCATATATTTT.

The chain has TRBV6-5 and TRBJ1-5; D remains ambiguous. Trimming stripped 2 bases from V and 5 bases from J, with 7 bases between. CDR1 and CDR2 from the germline V gene are MNHEY and SVGAGI. CDR3 size: 13 residues. CDR3 region: CASSYMGHQPQHF. CDR3 DNA: TGTGCCAGCAGTTACATGGGTCATCAGCCCCAGCATTTT.

J is TRBJ2-3 and V is TRBV7-2; 7 bases are shared with TRBD2. CDR1 is SGHTA and CDR2 is FQGNSA in the germline V gene. V shed 0 bases, J shed 6 bases, and the junction held 12 bases outside the gene matches. The CDR3 has 17 residues. The chain's CDR3 is CASSLALGLSGVDTQYF. CDR3 DNA sequence: TGTGCCAGCAGCTTAGCGCTCGGGTTGAGCGGGGTGGATACGCAGTATTTT.

V gene TRBV30 combines with J gene TRBJ1-3; no firm D call. The V end lost 1 base, the J end lost 0 bases, and 7 bases lay between the germline ends. Germline V gene sequence: CDR1 GTSNPN, CDR2 SVGIG (reference sequence). This CDR3 has 14 residues. The CDR3 sequence is CAWSGATSGNTIYF. CDR3 coding DNA: TGTGCCTGGAGTGGGGCCACCTCTGGAAACACCATATATTTT. The entire variable domain, with the rest obtained from reference TRBV30 and TRBJ1-3, is as follows: SQTIHQWPATLVQPVGSPLSLECTVEGTSNPNLYWYRQAAGRGLQLLFYSVGIGQISSEVPQNLSASRPQDRQFILSSKKLLLSDSGFYLCAWSGATSGNTIYFGEGSWLTVV.

The chain uses TRBV5-4 and TRBJ2-4; TRBD2 aligns across 16 bases. After removal of 4 bases from V and 4 bases from J, the junction contained 11 bases not matched to a gene. Per the germline V gene, CDR1 is SGHNT and CDR2 is YYREEE (reference sequence). CDR3 length: 19 amino acids. The DNA for the CDR3 is TGTGCCAGCAGCCGGACGGGACTAGCGGGGGGGCGTAGGAAAAACATTCAGTACTTC. Its translation is CASSRTGLAGGRRKNIQYF. Full variable domain (rest looked up from reference TRBV5-4 and TRBJ2-4): ETGVTQSPTHLIKTRGQQVTLRCSSQSGHNTVSWYQQALGQGPQFIFQYYREEENGRGNFPPRFSGLQFPNYSSELNVNALELDDSALYLCASSRTGLAGGRRKNIQYFGAGTRLSVL.

The chain is built from TRBV4-2 and TRBJ2-3, with TRBD2 matching over 15 bases. CDR1 is LGHNA and CDR2 is YNFKEQ in the germline V gene. This CDR3 region has 17 residues. V lost 3 bases, J lost 4 bases, and 5 bases stayed unmatched. The CDR3: CASSQGGLAGGPDTQYF. CDR3 DNA sequence: TGTGCCAGCAGCCAGGGGGGACTAGCGGGGGGACCAGATACGCAGTATTTT.

The chain employs TRBV4-3 and TRBJ2-1; TRBD2 is a possible D gene (7 bases). Germline V lookup: CDR1 LGHNA, CDR2 YSLEER. The CDR3 has 17 residues. V dropped 0 bases and J dropped 4 bases, with 16 bases sitting between them. The CDR3 DNA reads TGCGCCAGCAGCCAAGATGTTGGGGGGGGCTCGTACAATGAGCAGTTCTTC. This encodes CASSQDVGGGSYNEQFF.

The chain employs TRBV5-8 and TRBJ1-4; D is possibly TRBD1 (5 bases). The CDR3 contains 18 residues. The germline V gene has CDR1 SGHTS and CDR2 YDEGEE. V was pared by 0 bases and J by 2 bases, with 17 bases between. The CDR3 DNA reads as TGTGCCAGCAGCTTGGAGATGGGGAGGGGCGCGACTAATGAAAAACTGTTTTTT. As protein: CASSLEMGRGATNEKLFF.

This chain uses TRBV30 with TRBJ2-3; D might be TRBD1 (5 bases). CDR1 is GTSNPN and CDR2 is SVGIG in the germline V gene (reference sequence). V lost 5 bases to trimming and J lost 6 bases, with 9 bases between them. This CDR3 spans 11 amino acids. CDR3 bases: TGTGCCTGGGAAAGACAGGATACGCAGTATTTT. Amino acid sequence: CAWERQDTQYF.